The 17 T cell receptor beta chains below all came from one sample that was sequenced in a study of siplizumab effects on memory and regulatory T cells. Generated by immunoSEQ multiplex PCR, the TCRdb table keeps only in-frame clones and is missing some. The sample yields 98,000 or so clones, over 90% seen once. Sequencing was performed on Tregs sorted from blood. The receptors were sampled from a human donor in good health.

The rearrangement links TRBV5-4 to TRBJ1-5, with unresolved D. Germline V gene sequence: CDR1 SGHNT, CDR2 YYREEE (reference sequence). V was clipped by 3 bases and J by 0 bases, with 7 bases between them. The CDR3 totals 14 residues. The CDR3 loop is CASSSRNSNQPQHF. CDR3 DNA: TGTGCCAGCAGCTCAAGAAATAGCAATCAGCCCCAGCATTTT.

J is TRBJ2-5 and V is TRBV11-3; D not certain. CDR1 is SGHNT and CDR2 is YENEEA in the germline V gene. V lost 2 bases and J 4 bases, leaving 11 bases between the germline ends. The CDR3 is 14 residues long. DNA for the CDR3: TGTGCCAGCAGCTTAACCGGTACGACAGAGACCCAGTACTTC. It translates to CASSLTGTTETQYF.

The V and J genes are TRBV18 and TRBJ2-1; D tentatively reads TRBD1 or TRBD2 (5 bases each). CDR1 is KGHSH and CDR2 is LQKENI in the germline V gene. This CDR3 comprises 13 residues. V was clipped by 5 bases and J by 9 bases, with 14 bases between them. The CDR3 DNA is TGTGCCAGCTCATTGGGACCCCAAGGTGAGCAGTTCTTC. It translates to CASSLGPQGEQFF. Supplemented by reference TRBV18 and TRBJ2-1, the full variable domain reads NAGVMQNPRHLVRRRGQEARLRCSPMKGHSHVYWYRQLPEEGLKFMVYLQKENIIDESGMPKERFSAEFPKEGPSILRIQQVVRGDSAAYFCASSLGPQGEQFFGPGTRLTVL.

The rearrangement uses TRBV7-9 and TRBJ1-2, with TRBD1 identical over 7 bases. This CDR3 has 18 residues. Losses at the gene ends were 3 bases for V and 4 bases for J; bases not matched to a gene: 17. Germline CDR1 reads SEHNR; CDR2 reads FQNEAQ (reference sequence). The CDR3 region is CASSFPPGQSIGIYGYTF. DNA of the CDR3: TGTGCCAGCAGCTTCCCTCCGGGACAGTCGATTGGGATCTATGGCTACACCTTC.

Turning to this clone: Other DNA sequences in this sample translate to the same CDR3. This sequence joins TRBV6-6 and TRBJ1-2; D uncertain. With 8 bases removed from V and 8 bases from J, the gap between germline ends came to 12 bases. CDR1 and CDR2 (germline): MNHNY, SVGAGI (reference sequence). The CDR3 contains 11 residues. The chain's CDR3 is CASGGLYGYTF. The CDR3 DNA follows: TGTGCCAGCGGCGGGCTGTACGGCTACACCTTC.

The chain couples TRBV25-1 to TRBJ2-3, with D maybe TRBD1 (5 bases). Trimming cost V 0 bases and J 8 bases, with 12 bases left between them. The germline V gene encodes CDR1 MGHDK and CDR2 SYGVNS. The CDR3 contains 14 residues. CDR3 sequence reads: CASSEYDPRGTQYF. CDR3 bases: TGTGCCAGCAGTGAATATGACCCAAGGGGTACGCAGTATTTT.

The rearrangement joins TRBV19 to TRBJ1-1; weak D call: TRBD1 (5 bases). From germline, CDR1 is LNHDA and CDR2 SQIVND (reference sequence). This CDR3 has 18 residues. Trimming pared 1 base from V and 0 bases from J, leaving 18 bases between. The CDR3: CASSIAPRAARMNTEAFF. CDR3 in DNA: TGTGCCAGTAGTATAGCACCCAGGGCAGCTAGAATGAACACTGAAGCTTTCTTT.

The chain has TRBV11-3 and TRBJ1-2, with D unclear. The CDR3 runs to 15 residues. Trimming shortened V by 3 bases and J by 3 bases, and 14 bases separated the two germline ends. Germline assignment: CDR1 SGHNT and CDR2 YENEEA. The CDR3 DNA is TGTGCCAGCAGCTTCTCATGGACGGCGCACTATGGCTACACCTTC. Encoded protein: CASSFSWTAHYGYTF.

A few counts support this clone. One end of the junction varies from germline; a read error may be responsible. The CDR3 DNA sequence: TGTGCCGGCAGGTTAGCGGGACTGCTGAACACTGAAGCTTTCTTT. Protein sequence: CAGRLAGLLNTEAFF. The chain couples TRBV2 to TRBJ1-1; maybe TRBD1 (5 bases). The CDR3 sequence is 15 residues long. CDR1 is SNHLY and CDR2 is FYNNEI in the germline V gene. The complete variable domain, with remaining parts taken from reference TRBV2 and TRBJ1-1, reads EPEVTQTPSHQVTQMGQEVILRCVPISNHLYFYWYRQILGQKVEFLVSFYNNEISEKSEIFDDQFSVERPDGSNFTLKIRSTKLEDSAMYFCAGRLAGLLNTEAFFGQGTRLTVV.

The chain carries TRBV27 and TRBJ1-1, with 11 bases identical to TRBD1. The CDR3 runs to 15 residues. CDR1 is MNHEY, CDR2 SMNVEV, per germline (reference sequence). The V gene end was trimmed by 8 bases and the J gene end by 4 bases; junction bases not matched to a gene: 9. The CDR3 nucleotides are TGTGCCAGCTACCTCATCGGGACAGGGGGCACTGAAGCTTTCTTT. Its translation: CASYLIGTGGTEAFF.

V usage is TRBV7-9 and J usage is TRBJ1-5; 7 bases agree with TRBD1. Per the germline V gene, CDR1 is SEHNR and CDR2 is FQNEAQ (reference sequence). The V and J ends lost 5 bases and 9 bases, in that order; junction bases with no gene match: 7. The CDR3 consists of 13 residues. CDR3 in amino acids: CASSKWDSGPQHF. The DNA for the CDR3 is TGTGCCAGCAGCAAGTGGGACAGCGGGCCCCAGCATTTT.

This sequence joins TRBV30 and TRBJ1-4; D unresolved. From germline, CDR1 is GTSNPN and CDR2 SVGIG (reference sequence). Trimming pared 3 bases from V and 2 bases from J, leaving 4 bases between. The CDR3 has 12 residues. CDR3 residues: CAWRRTNEKLFF. The CDR3 nucleotides read TGTGCCTGGAGACGGACTAATGAAAAACTGTTTTTT.

The sample holds one count of this clone. The rearrangement links TRBV4-2 to TRBJ1-3; no firm D call. The CDR3 spans 16 residues. Trimming took off 3 bases at V and 0 bases at J, with 12 bases between the two ends. The germline V gene encodes CDR1 LGHNA and CDR2 YNFKEQ. The CDR3 bases are TGTGCCAGCAGCCAGGAGAGGGCACTCTCTGGAAACACCATATATTTT. It is translated as CASSQERALSGNTIYF.

This sequence joins TRBV7-3 and TRBJ2-2; tentatively, D is TRBD1 (5 bases). V was trimmed by 5 bases and J by 4 bases, leaving 14 bases between them. The germline gives CDR1 SGHTA, CDR2 FQGTGA. This CDR3 region has 15 residues. CDR3 residues: CASSIDSLRTGELFF. The CDR3, as DNA: TGTGCCAGCAGCATCGACAGCCTTCGCACCGGGGAGCTGTTTTTT. Supplemented by reference TRBV7-3 and TRBJ2-2, the full variable domain reads GAGVSQTPSNKVTEKGKYVELRCDPISGHTALYWYRQSLGQGPEFLIYFQGTGAADDSGLPNDRFFAVRPEGSVSTLKIQRTERGDSAVYLCASSIDSLRTGELFFGEGSRLTVL.

The chain employs TRBV19 and TRBJ2-7, with D perhaps TRBD1 (6 bases). The germline gives CDR1 LNHDA, CDR2 SQIVND (reference sequence). The V gene lost 3 bases and the J gene lost 3 bases, with 15 bases spanning the gap. CDR3 length: 15 amino acids. The CDR3 loop reads CASSIGTTGGYEQYF. As DNA, the CDR3 is TGTGCCAGTAGTATCGGGACAACTGGCGGCTACGAGCAGTACTTC.

DNA for the CDR3: TGTGCCAGCAGTGAATCAACCCCGGCCCCAGCAGAGACCCAGTACTTC. Translated: CASSESTPAPAETQYF. The J gene is TRBJ2-5, the V gene TRBV25-1; D remains ambiguous. The CDR3 is 16 residues long. V was cut by 1 base and J by 4 bases, with 16 bases left in between. Germline CDR1 MGHDK, CDR2 SYGVNS.

CDR3: CASSAADTQYF. DNA of the CDR3: TGTGCCAGCAGTGCGGCCGATACGCAGTATTTT. The V gene is TRBV2, the J gene TRBJ2-3; unclear D gene. The germline gives CDR1 SNHLY, CDR2 FYNNEI. Trimming stripped 4 bases from V and 6 bases from J, with 5 bases between. CDR3 size: 11 residues.